This T cell receptor (beta chain) was recorded in a study of beta chain features in type 1 diabetes. Study findings and constraints: The study notes PCR might favor shorter templates equally in patients and controls. Researchers report that Type 1 diabetes patients had moderately but significantly shorter TCRB CDR3s across all four CD4+ subsets.

The whole isolated RNA underwent reverse transcription, so sequencing captured expressed TCRB transcripts. Clones were sequenced by immunoSEQ multiplex PCR, and TCRdb holds only the in-frame ones, with some missing. Among around 40,000 clones listed, roughly 70% were seen once. The CDR3 runs 14 residues. V lost 2 bases, J lost 5 bases, and 13 bases lay in between. CDR1 is SGDLS and CDR2 is YYNGEE in the germline V gene. A few counts support this clone. Its antigen is unidentified. There was one heparinised blood draw per donor, averaging about 120 mL. It was via CD45RO/CCR7/CD25/CD127/CD95/CD27 that CD4+ naive, central memory, regulatory and stem cell-like memory cells were sorted.

This chain links TRBV9 with TRBJ2-5; possible D gene TRBD2, 6 bases. Material: Tregs from blood. This receptor was identified in a woman aged 18-29 years with type 1 diabetes. CDR3 amino acids: CASSVGGLGETQYF. The CDR3 DNA reads TGTGCCAGCAGCGTGGGAGGTCTTGGCGAGACCCAGTACTTC. Variable domain in full (rest from reference TRBV9 and TRBJ2-5): DSGVTQTPKHLITATGQRVTLRCSPRSGDLSVYWYQQSLDQGLQFLIQYYNGEERAKGNILERFSAQQFPDLHSELNLSSLELGDSALYFCASSVGGLGETQYFGPGTRLLVL.